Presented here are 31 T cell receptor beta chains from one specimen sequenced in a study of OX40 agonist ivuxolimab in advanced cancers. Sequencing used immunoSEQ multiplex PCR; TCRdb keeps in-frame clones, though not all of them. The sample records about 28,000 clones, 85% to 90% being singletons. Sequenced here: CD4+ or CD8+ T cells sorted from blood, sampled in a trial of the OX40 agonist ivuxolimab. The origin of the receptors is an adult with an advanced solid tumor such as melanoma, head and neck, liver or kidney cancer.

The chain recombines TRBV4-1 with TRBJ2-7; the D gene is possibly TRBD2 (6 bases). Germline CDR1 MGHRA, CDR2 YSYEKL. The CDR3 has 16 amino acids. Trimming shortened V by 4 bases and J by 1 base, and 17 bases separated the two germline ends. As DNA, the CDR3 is TGCGCCAGCAGCCGGCAGACTAGTGTAAGGTCCTACGAGCAGTACTTC. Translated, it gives CASSRQTSVRSYEQYF.

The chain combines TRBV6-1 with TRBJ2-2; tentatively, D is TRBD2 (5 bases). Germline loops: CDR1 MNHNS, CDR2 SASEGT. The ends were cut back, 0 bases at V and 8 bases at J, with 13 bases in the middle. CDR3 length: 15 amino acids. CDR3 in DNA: TGTGCCAGCAGTGAAGCGCGACTAAATCGAGGGGAGCTGTTTTTT. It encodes CASSEARLNRGELFF.

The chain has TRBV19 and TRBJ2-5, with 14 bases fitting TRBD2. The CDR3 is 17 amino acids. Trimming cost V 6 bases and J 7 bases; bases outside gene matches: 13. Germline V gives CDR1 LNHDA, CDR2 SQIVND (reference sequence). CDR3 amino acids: CASSLTSGGAPAGTQYF. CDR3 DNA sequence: TGTGCCAGTAGCCTGACTAGCGGGGGGGCTCCCGCGGGGACCCAGTACTTC.

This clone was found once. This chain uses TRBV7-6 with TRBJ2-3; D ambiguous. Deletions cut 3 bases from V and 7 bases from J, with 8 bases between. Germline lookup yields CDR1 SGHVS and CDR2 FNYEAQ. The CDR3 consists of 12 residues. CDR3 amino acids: CASSLKANTQYF. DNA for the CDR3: TGTGCCAGCAGCTTGAAAGCAAATACGCAGTATTTT.

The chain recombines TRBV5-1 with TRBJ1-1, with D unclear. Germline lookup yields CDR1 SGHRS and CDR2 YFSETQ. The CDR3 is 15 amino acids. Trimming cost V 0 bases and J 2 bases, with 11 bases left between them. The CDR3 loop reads CASSLAVGSNTEAFF. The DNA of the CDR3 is TGCGCCAGCAGCTTGGCCGTAGGCAGTAACACTGAAGCTTTCTTT.

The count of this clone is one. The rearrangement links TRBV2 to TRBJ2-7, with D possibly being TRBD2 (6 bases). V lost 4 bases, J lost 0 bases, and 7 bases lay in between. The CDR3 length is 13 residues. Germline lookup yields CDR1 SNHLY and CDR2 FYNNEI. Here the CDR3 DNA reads TGTGCCAGCAGTGCGGGGGTCTCCTACGAGCAGTACTTC. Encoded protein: CASSAGVSYEQYF. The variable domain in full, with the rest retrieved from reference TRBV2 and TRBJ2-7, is EPEVTQTPSHQVTQMGQEVILRCVPISNHLYFYWYRQILGQKVEFLVSFYNNEISEKSEIFDDQFSVERPDGSNFTLKIRSTKLEDSAMYFCASSAGVSYEQYFGPGTRLTVT.

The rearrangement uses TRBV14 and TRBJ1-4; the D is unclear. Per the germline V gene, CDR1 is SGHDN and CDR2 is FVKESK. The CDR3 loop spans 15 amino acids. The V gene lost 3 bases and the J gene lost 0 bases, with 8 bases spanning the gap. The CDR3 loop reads CASSQRAATNEKLFF. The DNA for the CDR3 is TGTGCCAGCAGCCAGAGGGCCGCAACTAATGAAAAACTGTTTTTT.

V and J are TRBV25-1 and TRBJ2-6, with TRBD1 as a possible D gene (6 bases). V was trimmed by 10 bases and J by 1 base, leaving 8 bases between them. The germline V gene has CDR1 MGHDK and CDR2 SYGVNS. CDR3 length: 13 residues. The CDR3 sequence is CATRGSGANVLTF. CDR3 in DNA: TGTGCCACTAGGGGGTCTGGGGCCAACGTCCTGACTTTC.

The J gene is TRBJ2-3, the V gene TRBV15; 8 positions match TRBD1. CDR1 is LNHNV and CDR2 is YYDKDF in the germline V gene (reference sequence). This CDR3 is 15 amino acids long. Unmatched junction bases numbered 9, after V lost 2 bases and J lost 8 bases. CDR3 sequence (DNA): TGTGCCACCAGCAGACCCGGACAGGGAAAGGCTACGCAGTATTTT. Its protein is CATSRPGQGKATQYF.

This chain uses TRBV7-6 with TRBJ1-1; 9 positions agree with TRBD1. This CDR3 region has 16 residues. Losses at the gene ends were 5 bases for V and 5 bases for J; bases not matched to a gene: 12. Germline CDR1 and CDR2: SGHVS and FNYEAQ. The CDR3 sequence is CASSHGTGNLGTEAFF. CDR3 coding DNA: TGTGCCAGCAGCCACGGGACAGGGAATTTGGGGACTGAAGCTTTCTTT.

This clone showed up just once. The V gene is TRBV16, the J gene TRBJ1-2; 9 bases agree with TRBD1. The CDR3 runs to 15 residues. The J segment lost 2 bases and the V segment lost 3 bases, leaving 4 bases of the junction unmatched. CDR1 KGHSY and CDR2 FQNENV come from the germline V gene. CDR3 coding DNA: TGTGCCAGCAGCCAGGGGACAGGGCCCAACTATGGCTACACCTTC. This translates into CASSQGTGPNYGYTF.

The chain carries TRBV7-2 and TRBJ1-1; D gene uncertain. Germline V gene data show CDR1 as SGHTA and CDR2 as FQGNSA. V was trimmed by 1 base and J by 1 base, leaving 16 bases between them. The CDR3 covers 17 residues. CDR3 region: CASSLVAGISGNTEAFF. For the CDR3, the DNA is TGTGCCAGCAGCTTAGTTGCGGGGATTTCGGGGAACACTGAAGCTTTCTTT.

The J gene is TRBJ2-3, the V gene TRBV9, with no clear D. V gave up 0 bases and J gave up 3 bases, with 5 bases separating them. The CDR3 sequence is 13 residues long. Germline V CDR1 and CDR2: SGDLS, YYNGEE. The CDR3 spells CASSVVRTDTQYF. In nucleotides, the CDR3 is TGTGCCAGCAGCGTAGTGCGGACAGATACGCAGTATTTT. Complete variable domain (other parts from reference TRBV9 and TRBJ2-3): DSGVTQTPKHLITATGQRVTLRCSPRSGDLSVYWYQQSLDQGLQFLIQYYNGEERAKGNILERFSAQQFPDLHSELNLSSLELGDSALYFCASSVVRTDTQYFGPGTRLTVL.

The DNA of the CDR3 is TGTGCCAGCAACGAAGGGCTAGCGGCAACCTACGAGCAGTACTTC. Residues: CASNEGLAATYEQYF. The chain employs TRBV9 and TRBJ2-7, with TRBD2 matching 7 bases. CDR1 and CDR2 from the germline V gene are SGDLS and YYNGEE. The CDR3 extends over 15 amino acids. V gave up 6 bases and J gave up 2 bases; unmatched junction bases: 11.

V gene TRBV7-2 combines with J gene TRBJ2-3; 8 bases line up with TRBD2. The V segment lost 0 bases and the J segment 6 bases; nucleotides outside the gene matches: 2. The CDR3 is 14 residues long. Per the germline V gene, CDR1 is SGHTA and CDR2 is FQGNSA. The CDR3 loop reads CASSLAGGADTQYF. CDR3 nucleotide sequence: TGTGCCAGCAGCTTAGCCGGGGGGGCTGATACGCAGTATTTT.

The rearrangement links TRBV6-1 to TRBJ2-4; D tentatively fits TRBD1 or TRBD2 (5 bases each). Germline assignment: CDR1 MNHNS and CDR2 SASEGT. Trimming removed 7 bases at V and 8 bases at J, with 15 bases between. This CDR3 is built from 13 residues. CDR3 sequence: CASTGPLGDIQYF. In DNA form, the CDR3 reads TGTGCCAGCACGGGACCCCTCGGAGACATTCAGTACTTC.

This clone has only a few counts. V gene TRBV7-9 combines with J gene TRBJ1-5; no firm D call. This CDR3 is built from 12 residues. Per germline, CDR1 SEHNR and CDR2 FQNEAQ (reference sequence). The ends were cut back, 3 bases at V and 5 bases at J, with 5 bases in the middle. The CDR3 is CASSFTDQPQHF. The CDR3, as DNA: TGTGCCAGCAGCTTCACGGATCAGCCCCAGCATTTT.

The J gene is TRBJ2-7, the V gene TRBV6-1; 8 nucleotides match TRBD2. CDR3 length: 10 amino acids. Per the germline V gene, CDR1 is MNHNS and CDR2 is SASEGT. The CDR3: CVAGGYEQYF. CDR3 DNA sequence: TGTGTTGCGGGGGGATACGAGCAGTACTTC.

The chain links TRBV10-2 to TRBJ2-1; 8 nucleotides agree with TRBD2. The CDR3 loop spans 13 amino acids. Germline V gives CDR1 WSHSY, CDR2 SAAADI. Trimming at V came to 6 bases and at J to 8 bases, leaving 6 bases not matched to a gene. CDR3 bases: TGCGCCAGCAGCACTGGACTAGCCTATGAGCAGTTCTTC. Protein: CASSTGLAYEQFF.

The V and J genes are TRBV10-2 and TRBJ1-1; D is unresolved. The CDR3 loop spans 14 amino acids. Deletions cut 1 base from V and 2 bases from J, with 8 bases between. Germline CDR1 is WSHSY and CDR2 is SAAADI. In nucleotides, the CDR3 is TGCGCCAGCAGTGAGTTCATAGGAAACACTGAAGCTTTCTTT. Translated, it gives CASSEFIGNTEAFF.

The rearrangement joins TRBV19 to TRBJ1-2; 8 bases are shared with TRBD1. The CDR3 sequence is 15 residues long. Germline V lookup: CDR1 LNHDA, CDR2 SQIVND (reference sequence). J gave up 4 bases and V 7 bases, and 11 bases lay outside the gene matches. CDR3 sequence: CASKRPGQGRYGYTF. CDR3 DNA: TGTGCCAGTAAAAGACCCGGACAGGGTCGCTATGGCTACACCTTC.

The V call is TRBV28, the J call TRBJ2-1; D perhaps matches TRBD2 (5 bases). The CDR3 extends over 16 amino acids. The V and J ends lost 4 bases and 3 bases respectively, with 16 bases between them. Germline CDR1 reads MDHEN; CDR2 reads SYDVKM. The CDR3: CASSYLSVGNYNEQFF. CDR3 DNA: TGTGCCAGCAGTTACCTTAGCGTCGGCAACTACAATGAGCAGTTCTTC. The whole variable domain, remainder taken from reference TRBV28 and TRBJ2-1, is DVKVTQSSRYLVKRTGEKVFLECVQDMDHENMFWYRQDPGLGLRLIYFSYDVKMKEKGDIPEGYSVSREKKERFSLILESASTNQTSMYLCASSYLSVGNYNEQFFGPGTRLTVL.

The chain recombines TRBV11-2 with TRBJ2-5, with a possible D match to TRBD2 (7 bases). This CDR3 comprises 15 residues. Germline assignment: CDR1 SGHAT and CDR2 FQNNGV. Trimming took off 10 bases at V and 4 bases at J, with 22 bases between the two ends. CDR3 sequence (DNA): TGTGCCACCCAAGGGAGGGGGTTAGTAGTAGAGACCCAGTACTTC. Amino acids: CATQGRGLVVETQYF.

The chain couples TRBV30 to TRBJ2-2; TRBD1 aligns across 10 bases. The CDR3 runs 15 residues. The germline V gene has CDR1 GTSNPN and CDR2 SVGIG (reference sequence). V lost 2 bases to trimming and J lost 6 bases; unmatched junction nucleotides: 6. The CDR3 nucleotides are TGTGCCTGGAGTATAGGACAGGGGGAGTCCGGGGAGCTGTTTTTT. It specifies CAWSIGQGESGELFF.

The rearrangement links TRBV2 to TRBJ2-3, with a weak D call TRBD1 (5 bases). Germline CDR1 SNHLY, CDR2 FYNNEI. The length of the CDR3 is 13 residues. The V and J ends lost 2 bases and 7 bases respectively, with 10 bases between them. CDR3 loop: CASSEWSGNTQYF. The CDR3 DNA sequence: TGTGCCAGCAGTGAATGGTCAGGGAATACGCAGTATTTT.

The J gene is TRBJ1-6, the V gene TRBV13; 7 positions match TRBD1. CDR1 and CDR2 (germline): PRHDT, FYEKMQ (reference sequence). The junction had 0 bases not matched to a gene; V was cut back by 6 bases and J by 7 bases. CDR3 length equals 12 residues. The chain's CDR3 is CASRTGNSPLHF. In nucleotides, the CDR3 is TGTGCCAGCAGGACAGGGAATTCACCCCTCCACTTT.

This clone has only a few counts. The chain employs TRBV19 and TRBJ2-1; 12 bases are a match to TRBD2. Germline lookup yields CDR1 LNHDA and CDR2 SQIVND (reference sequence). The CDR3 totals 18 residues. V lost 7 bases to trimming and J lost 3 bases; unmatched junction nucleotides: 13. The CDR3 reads CASTPPLAGGPVYNEQFF. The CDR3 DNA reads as TGTGCCAGTACCCCTCCGCTAGCGGGGGGGCCAGTCTACAATGAGCAGTTCTTC.

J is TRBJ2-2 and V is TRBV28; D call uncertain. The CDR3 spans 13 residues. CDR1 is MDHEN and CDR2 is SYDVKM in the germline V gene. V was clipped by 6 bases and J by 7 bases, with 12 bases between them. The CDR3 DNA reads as TGTGCCAGCAGAGACATAGCTGGCGGGGAGCTGTTTTTT. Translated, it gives CASRDIAGGELFF.

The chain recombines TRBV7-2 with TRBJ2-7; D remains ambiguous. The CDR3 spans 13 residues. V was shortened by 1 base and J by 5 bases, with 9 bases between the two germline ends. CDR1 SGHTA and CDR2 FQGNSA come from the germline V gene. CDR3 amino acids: CASSLVMLNEQYF. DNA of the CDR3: TGTGCCAGCAGCTTAGTTATGTTGAACGAGCAGTACTTC. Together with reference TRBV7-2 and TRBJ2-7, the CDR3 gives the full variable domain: GAGVSQSPSNKVTEKGKDVELRCDPISGHTALYWYRQSLGQGLEFLIYFQGNSAPDKSGLPSDRFSAERTGGSVSTLTIQRTQQEDSAVYLCASSLVMLNEQYFGPGTRLTVT.

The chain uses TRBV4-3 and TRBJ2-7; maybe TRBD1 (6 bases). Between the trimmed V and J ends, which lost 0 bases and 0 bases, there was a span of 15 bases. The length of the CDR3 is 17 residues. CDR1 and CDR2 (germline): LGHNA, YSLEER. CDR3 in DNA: TGCGCCAGCAGCCAAGATAGGACAGACTTATACTCCTACGAGCAGTACTTC. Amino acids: CASSQDRTDLYSYEQYF.

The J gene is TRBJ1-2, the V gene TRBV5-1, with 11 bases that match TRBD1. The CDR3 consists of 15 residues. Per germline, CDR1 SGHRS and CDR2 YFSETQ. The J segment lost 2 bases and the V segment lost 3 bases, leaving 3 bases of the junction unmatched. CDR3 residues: CASSWTGGVNYGYTF. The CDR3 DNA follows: TGCGCCAGCAGCTGGACAGGGGGCGTCAACTATGGCTACACCTTC. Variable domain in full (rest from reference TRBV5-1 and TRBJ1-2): KAGVTQTPRYLIKTRGQQVTLSCSPISGHRSVSWYQQTPGQGLQFLFEYFSETQRNKGNFPGRFSGRQFSNSRSEMNVSTLELGDSALYLCASSWTGGVNYGYTFGSGTRLTVV.